A selection of T cell receptor beta chains follows, all from one sample in a study of T-cell memory formation after mild COVID-19. TCRdb recomputed calls from the 5' RACE reads with MiXCR, one row per CDR3 protein. Of some 450,000 distinct CDR3 sequences listed, approximately 19% were seen once; the top ten hold 20% to 25%. Sequenced: PBMCs or a T cell subset sorted from them (not recorded which). The receptor set was obtained from a man aged 18-30 years who had mild COVID-19 (a few samples of this study predate the infection). Cell type and time point are not known. Each CDR3 is given with its conserved first and last residue. Fields, in order: J gene, V gene, CDR3 protein.

j_call: TRBJ1-1; v_call: TRBV20-1; cdr3_aa: CSPTQGLDTEAFF
j_call: TRBJ1-3; v_call: TRBV7-2; cdr3_aa: CASSSPAWDRTGNTIYF
j_call: TRBJ2-7; v_call: TRBV20-1; cdr3_aa: CSARLTSGGAEQYF
j_call: TRBJ2-3; v_call: TRBV19; cdr3_aa: CASSRRVKASTDTQYF
j_call: TRBJ2-6; v_call: TRBV7-2; cdr3_aa: CASSLAYLRSGANVLTF
j_call: TRBJ1-2; v_call: TRBV9; cdr3_aa: CASRPETGNYGYTF
j_call: TRBJ1-1; v_call: TRBV5-1; cdr3_aa: CASAPWEVNTEAFF
j_call: TRBJ2-1; v_call: TRBV7-9; cdr3_aa: CASVGASGAQFF
j_call: TRBJ1-5; v_call: TRBV15; cdr3_aa: CATSRDQDQPQHF
j_call: TRBJ1-2; v_call: TRBV27; cdr3_aa: CASSLREGYSYGYTF
j_call: TRBJ2-5; v_call: TRBV3-1; cdr3_aa: CASSQGPAEETQYF
j_call: TRBJ2-5; v_call: TRBV7-2; cdr3_aa: CASSPLLGTQYF
j_call: TRBJ2-4; v_call: TRBV7-9; cdr3_aa: CASSPRQGDLDSRYF
j_call: TRBJ2-7; v_call: TRBV20-1; cdr3_aa: CSARDPKGAVDEQYF
j_call: TRBJ2-5; v_call: TRBV7-9; cdr3_aa: CASSQTGVRETQYF
j_call: TRBJ2-5; v_call: TRBV12-3/TRBV12-4; cdr3_aa: CASRKGEVLSETQYF
j_call: TRBJ2-7; v_call: TRBV6-2/TRBV6-3; cdr3_aa: CASSSNVLRTGDTVYEQYF
j_call: TRBJ1-5; v_call: TRBV12-3/TRBV12-4; cdr3_aa: CASSLEGASQPQHF
j_call: TRBJ2-2; v_call: TRBV28; cdr3_aa: CASLSGSLHVAATGELFF
j_call: TRBJ1-5; v_call: TRBV29-1; cdr3_aa: CSVGRGNQPQHF
j_call: TRBJ2-6; v_call: TRBV4-3; cdr3_aa: CASSQGNGANVLTF
j_call: TRBJ2-1; v_call: TRBV20-1; cdr3_aa: CSAPPWRGGWDNEQFF
j_call: TRBJ2-3; v_call: TRBV28; cdr3_aa: CASSSPRGGKGDTQYF
j_call: TRBJ2-2; v_call: TRBV7-3; cdr3_aa: CASSPTGGTGELFF
j_call: TRBJ2-6; v_call: TRBV20-1; cdr3_aa: CSARDWGSGANVLTF
j_call: TRBJ2-5; v_call: TRBV5-1; cdr3_aa: CASSLGWTQETQYF
j_call: TRBJ2-5; v_call: TRBV3-1; cdr3_aa: CASSHTGGRETQYF
j_call: TRBJ1-3; v_call: TRBV6-6; cdr3_aa: CASSYSGQSPGNTIYF
j_call: TRBJ2-1; v_call: TRBV24-1; cdr3_aa: CATSDLDRGQEFF
j_call: TRBJ2-2; v_call: TRBV11-1; cdr3_aa: CASSPGGTRRVWYTGELFF
j_call: TRBJ1-1; v_call: TRBV6-2/TRBV6-3; cdr3_aa: CASSYLTGGYTEAFF
j_call: TRBJ2-2; v_call: TRBV4-2; cdr3_aa: CASSLDRTRTGELFF
j_call: TRBJ1-5; v_call: TRBV7-2; cdr3_aa: CASSLVAVGVRNQPQHF
j_call: TRBJ2-3; v_call: TRBV7-2; cdr3_aa: CASSLEGPDTQYF
j_call: TRBJ2-2; v_call: TRBV6-1; cdr3_aa: CASSESTYTGELFF
j_call: TRBJ1-1; v_call: TRBV6-5; cdr3_aa: CASSYSRVGGTEAFF
j_call: TRBJ2-1; v_call: TRBV11-2; cdr3_aa: CASSHRGGLSYNEQFF
j_call: TRBJ1-4; v_call: TRBV20-1; cdr3_aa: CSAQRGRDEKLFF
j_call: TRBJ2-5; v_call: TRBV7-3; cdr3_aa: CASSTSGTRGETQYF
j_call: TRBJ2-1; v_call: TRBV6-2/TRBV6-3; cdr3_aa: CASSYRSERASGNEQFF
j_call: TRBJ1-3; v_call: TRBV25-1; cdr3_aa: CASSTGIGNTIYF
j_call: TRBJ1-1; v_call: TRBV6-2/TRBV6-3; cdr3_aa: CASSSVRWTGDTEAFF
j_call: TRBJ2-6; v_call: TRBV5-1; cdr3_aa: CASSFEGAGANVLTF
j_call: TRBJ1-5; v_call: TRBV12-3/TRBV12-4; cdr3_aa: CASSTRDSYSNQPQHF
j_call: TRBJ1-1; v_call: TRBV5-1; cdr3_aa: CASSLEPQGNTEAFF
j_call: TRBJ2-1; v_call: TRBV4-3; cdr3_aa: CASSPRGSPEYNEQFF
j_call: TRBJ2-1; v_call: TRBV25-1; cdr3_aa: CASSVAGARNEQFF
j_call: TRBJ1-1; v_call: TRBV21-1; cdr3_aa: CASSKGGGGEAFF
j_call: TRBJ2-6; v_call: TRBV12-3/TRBV12-4; cdr3_aa: CASSPPTSGVIGGANVLTF
j_call: TRBJ2-1; v_call: TRBV5-1; cdr3_aa: CASSSGGGAYNEQFF
j_call: TRBJ1-1; v_call: TRBV5-1; cdr3_aa: CASSLHGASTEAFF
j_call: TRBJ2-7; v_call: TRBV7-3; cdr3_aa: CASSLTAGDYEQYF